Listed here are 18 T cell receptor beta chains from one sample, sequenced in a study of shared clonotypes between healthy human individuals. Clones were read by immunoSEQ multiplex PCR, and TCRdb kept only the in-frame ones, dropping some. There are over a million clones in the sample; about 75% occur only once, and over 1.3% lies in the top ten. What was sequenced was memory CD4+ T cells sorted from blood. The subset denotes: CD45RA-negative fraction. The receptors derive from a man between 18 and 29 years old in good health.

The rearrangement joins TRBV7-2 to TRBJ2-7, with 13 bases that match TRBD2. In germline, CDR1 is SGHTA, CDR2 FQGNSA. The CDR3 length is 15 residues. Germline trimming cut 5 bases from V and 5 bases from J; bases unmatched to any gene: 6. As DNA, the CDR3 is TGTGCCAGCAGCCTGCTTGGGACTAGCGGGGACGAGCAGTACTTC. Translation gives CASSLLGTSGDEQYF.

Notes on this clone: A much larger clone differs by one base, so this may be a read error. The rearrangement uses TRBV6-1 and TRBJ1-1, with D uncertain. This CDR3 has 13 amino acids. Germline lookup yields CDR1 MNHNS and CDR2 SASEGT. V was clipped by 5 bases and J by 3 bases, with 10 bases between them. CDR3 in DNA: TGTGCCAGCAGTCGGAAACGGGACACTGAAGCTTTCTTT. This codes for CASSRKRDTEAFF.

The V and J genes are TRBV7-8 and TRBJ1-3; 8 positions agree with TRBD1. This CDR3 has 16 residues. Germline trimming cut 0 bases from V and 4 bases from J; bases unmatched to any gene: 5. In germline, CDR1 is SGHVS, CDR2 FQNEAQ. The CDR3 region is CASSLAETGDGNTIYF. CDR3 coding DNA: TGTGCCAGCAGCTTAGCCGAGACAGGGGACGGAAACACCATATATTTT.

The chain carries TRBV7-9 and TRBJ1-6; maybe TRBD1 (5 bases). This CDR3 comprises 18 residues. With 1 base removed from V and 6 bases from J, the gap between germline ends came to 19 bases. CDR1 and CDR2 from the germline V gene are SEHNR and FQNEAQ (reference sequence). CDR3 in amino acids: CASSLDFSPGGGNSPLHF. The DNA for the CDR3 is TGTGCCAGCAGCTTAGATTTTAGTCCCGGGGGAGGTAATTCACCCCTCCACTTT.

This clone was counted a few times. The chain couples TRBV18 to TRBJ1-6; 7 bases align to TRBD1. There are 16 residues in the CDR3. With 3 bases clipped from V and 13 bases from J, the junction kept 15 bases outside the gene matches. Per germline, CDR1 KGHSH and CDR2 LQKENI. The CDR3 spells CASSPVLPKTGTPLHF. The DNA for the CDR3 is TGTGCCAGCTCACCCGTTCTCCCGAAGACAGGGACCCCCCTCCACTTT.

The chain couples TRBV19 to TRBJ2-7; tentatively, D is TRBD1 or TRBD2 (5 bases each). The V and J ends lost 5 bases and 3 bases respectively, with 11 bases between them. Per the germline V gene, CDR1 is LNHDA and CDR2 is SQIVND (reference sequence). The CDR3 spans 13 residues. Written as DNA, the CDR3 is TGTGCCAGTAGTTCGGGACGCTTCTACGAGCAGTACTTC. Translation gives CASSSGRFYEQYF.

The chain combines TRBV10-3 with TRBJ2-5, with D possibly being TRBD1 (6 bases). Germline V CDR1 and CDR2: ENHRY, SYGVKD. This CDR3 contains 13 residues. Between the trimmed V and J ends, which lost 6 bases and 4 bases, there was a span of 12 bases. The CDR3 sequence: CAISKNRAETQYF. The CDR3 nucleotides are TGTGCCATCAGCAAGAACAGGGCAGAGACCCAGTACTTC.

The chain recombines TRBV5-1 with TRBJ2-1, with 9 bases aligning to TRBD2. V lost 1 base and J lost 5; bases outside the gene matches: 7. Germline V gene lookup returns CDR1 SGHRS and CDR2 YFSETQ. There are 16 residues in the CDR3. The CDR3 loop reads CASSLSPGLANNEQFF. DNA of the CDR3: TGCGCCAGCAGCTTGAGCCCGGGACTAGCCAACAATGAGCAGTTCTTC.

This chain uses TRBV29-1 with TRBJ2-5; 12 positions match TRBD2. Gene TRBJ2-7 matches the end of the DNA better, so the J call may be wrong. The CDR3 length is 15 residues. Germline values: CDR1 SQVTM, CDR2 ANQGSEA. The CDR3 DNA is TGCAGCGTTGAACGACGACTAGCGGGAGTCCACGAGCAGTACTTC. Translation gives CSVERRLAGVHEQYF.

At least ten counts were recorded for this clone. The chain combines TRBV5-6 with TRBJ2-7, with no clear D. The V end was cut by 4 bases, the J end by 0 bases, with 5 bases between. Germline assignment: CDR1 SGHDT and CDR2 YYEEEE. The CDR3 is 12 residues long. The CDR3 coding sequence is TGTGCCAGCAGCATAGACTCCTACGAGCAGTACTTC. Its translation: CASSIDSYEQYF.

This clone was counted only a few times. The chain has TRBV19 and TRBJ1-1, with D unresolved. The CDR3 loop spans 13 amino acids. Germline V lookup: CDR1 LNHDA, CDR2 SQIVND (reference sequence). Deletions cut 5 bases from V and 3 bases from J, with 10 bases between. For the CDR3, the DNA is TGTGCCAGTAGTCCCCAGACGTACACTGAAGCTTTCTTT. This translates into CASSPQTYTEAFF.

The chain uses TRBV21-1 and TRBJ2-6; TRBD1 is the table's D call, not checked against the DNA. TRBV21-1 is a pseudogene. The CDR3 consists of 17 residues. The CDR3 protein is CASPLEGTGIGANVLTF. In DNA, the CDR3 is TGTGCCAGCCCCTTAGAGGGGACAGGGATCGGGGCCAACGTCCTGACTTTC.

J is TRBJ2-2 and V is TRBV18; TRBD1 might be the D (5 bases). The CDR3 totals 14 residues. Looked up from germline, CDR1 is KGHSH and CDR2 is LQKENI. Trimming took 5 bases from V and 4 from J, leaving 11 bases between them. CDR3 in amino acids: CASSSKDITGELFF. The CDR3 DNA is TGTGCCAGCTCATCAAAGGACATCACCGGGGAGCTGTTTTTT.

This chain connects TRBV29-1 to TRBJ2-7; D not resolved. The length of the CDR3 is 10 residues. Germline-derived CDR1 and CDR2 are SQVTM and ANQGSEA. Trimming cost V 4 bases and J 4 bases, with 5 bases left between them. The CDR3 DNA sequence: TGCAGCGTTGCCTTATACGAGCAGTACTTC. This encodes CSVALYEQYF.

This clone was found a few times. The chain joins TRBV5-6 to TRBJ1-2, with TRBD1 identical over 10 bases. Looked up from germline, CDR1 is SGHDT and CDR2 is YYEEEE. This CDR3 is built from 16 residues. Trimming took 4 bases from V and 4 from J; bases not matched to a gene: 10. CDR3 bases: TGTGCCAGCAGCGGGGACAGGGGCCAAGCGGCCTATGGCTACACCTTC. Its protein product is CASSGDRGQAAYGYTF.

The V and J genes are TRBV28 and TRBJ1-4; TRBD1 agrees at 9 bases. The V gene's germline CDR1 is MDHEN and CDR2 SYDVKM. This CDR3 is built from 16 residues. After removal of 4 bases from V and 7 bases from J, the junction contained 10 bases not matched to a gene. Here the CDR3 DNA reads TGTGCCAGCAGTTCGCCGACAGGGGGGGGCTTTGAAAAACTGTTTTTT. Encoded protein: CASSSPTGGGFEKLFF.

This clone was found once. The rearrangement joins TRBV6-1 to TRBJ1-2; tentatively, D is TRBD1 (6 bases). The CDR3 consists of 15 residues. Germline assignment: CDR1 MNHNS and CDR2 SASEGT. Trimming removed 3 bases from V and 3 bases from J, with 14 bases in between. CDR3 DNA sequence: TGTGCCAGCAGTGAGGGTAGAGGGACATACTATGGCTACACCTTC. The encoded protein is CASSEGRGTYYGYTF.

This rearrangement joins TRBV6-5 to TRBJ2-1, with 7 bases that match TRBD1. Germline V gene sequence: CDR1 MNHEY, CDR2 SVGAGI. Trimming cost V 7 bases and J 2 bases; bases outside gene matches: 8. The CDR3 loop spans 15 amino acids. The DNA of the CDR3 is TGTGCCAGCAAACAGGGGCCACCGCCCTACAATGAGCAGTTCTTC. Translating gives CASKQGPPPYNEQFF.